The entry below gives a single T cell receptor (beta chain) sequence along with its context. This record comes from a study of blood T cell repertoires in COVID-19. In the study overall: Some COVID-19 samples were acute and others convalescent; all came from the United States, Italy and Spain.

TCRdb's table, derived via immunoSEQ multiplex PCR, lists solely in-frame clones and lacks some. The sample lists some 110,000 clones, around 86% occurring once. CDR1 SGHVS and CDR2 FNYEAQ come from the germline V gene. The CDR3 runs to 17 residues. The V segment lost 1 base and the J segment 1 base; nucleotides outside the gene matches: 6. The source of this sequence is a man aged 35 to 55 with acute or convalescent COVID-19. The rearrangement joins TRBV7-6 to TRBJ1-5, with 8 bases fitting TRBD1. The specimen was peripheral blood. The CDR3 DNA reads TGTGCCAGCAGCTTAGGGACAGGGAAAGGGAGCAATCAGCCCCAGCATTTT. Its protein product is CASSLGTGKGSNQPQHF.